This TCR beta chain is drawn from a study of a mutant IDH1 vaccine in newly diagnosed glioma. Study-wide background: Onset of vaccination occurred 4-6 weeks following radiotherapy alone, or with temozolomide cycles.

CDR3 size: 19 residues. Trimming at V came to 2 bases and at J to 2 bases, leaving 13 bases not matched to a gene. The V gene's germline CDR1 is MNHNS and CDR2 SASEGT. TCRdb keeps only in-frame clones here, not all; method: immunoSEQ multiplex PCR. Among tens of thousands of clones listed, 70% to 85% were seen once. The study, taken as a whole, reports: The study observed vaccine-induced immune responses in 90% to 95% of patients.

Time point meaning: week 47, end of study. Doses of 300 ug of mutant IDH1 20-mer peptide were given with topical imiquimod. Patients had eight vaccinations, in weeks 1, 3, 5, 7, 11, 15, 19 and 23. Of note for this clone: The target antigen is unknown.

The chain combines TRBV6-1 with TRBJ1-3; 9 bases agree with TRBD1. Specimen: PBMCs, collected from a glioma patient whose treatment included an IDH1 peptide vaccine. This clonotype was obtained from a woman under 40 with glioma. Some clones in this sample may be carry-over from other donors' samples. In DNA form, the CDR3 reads TGTGCCAGCAGTGAAACGGCTATGGGACAGGGTCTTCCTGGAAACACCATATATTTT. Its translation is CASSETAMGQGLPGNTIYF.